This T cell receptor (beta chain) was profiled in a study of early T cells in non-severe SARS-CoV-2 infection. About the research overall: The sequenced material was bulk RNA from unsorted whole blood, and its chains were unpaired. Overall study findings and caveats: VDJdb-based annotation leaned toward anti-spike CD8 responses and missed private and CD4 specificities.

TCRdb passed the 5' RACE reads through MiXCR, listing each CDR3 protein once. The data hold fewer than 50,000 distinct CDR3 sequences, with less than 7.5% observed a single time. This clonotype occurred many times. Its specificity is unknown. The CDR3 consists of 11 residues. Trimming pared 5 bases from V and 12 bases from J, leaving 12 bases between. The chain links TRBV12-3 or TRBV12-4 to TRBJ2-3, with D perhaps TRBD1 or TRBD2 (6 bases each). The receptor was derived from an adult who was a healthcare worker with PCR-confirmed SARS-CoV-2 infection or an uninfected control (not recorded which). The material was whole blood, obtained at baseline. CDR3 nucleotides: TGTGCCAGCAGTAGTGGGGGGCCCCAGTATTTT. It translates to CASSSGGPQYF.